The TCR beta chain described here comes from a study of OX40 agonist ivuxolimab in advanced cancers. Study summary: Every 2 weeks, ivuxolimab was infused into the patients intravenously at between 0.01 and 10 mg/kg.

Produced via immunoSEQ multiplex PCR; TCRdb's table is partial and in-frame only. The table lists around 5,000 clones, about two thirds of them singletons. Study-wide results and limits: Patients with a partial response at 0.1-3.0 mg/kg had among the lowest clonal expansion.

Concerning this clone itself: Its antigen is not known.

The specimen was CD4+ or CD8+ T cells sorted from blood, collected in a trial of the OX40 agonist ivuxolimab. This sequence was found in an adult with an advanced solid tumor such as melanoma, head and neck, liver or kidney cancer.

CDR3 in DNA: TGTGCCAGCGTAGGAGGGGGCGAATATGGCTACACCTTC. Amino acid sequence: CASVGGGEYGYTF. This rearrangement joins TRBV9 to TRBJ1-2; 7 bases fit TRBD1. Germline CDR1 is SGDLS and CDR2 is YYNGEE. The CDR3 runs 13 residues. V trimming: 7 bases; J trimming: 5 bases; junction bases outside the gene matches: 8.